The 32 T cell receptor beta chains listed next were all sequenced from one sample in a study of cytomegalovirus exposure and HLA in healthy donors (dated by TCRdb to about 2017). The library came from the immunoSEQ multiplex PCR assay. For the multiplex PCR, a mixture combining 60 forward primers for TCR Vbeta segments and 13 reverse primers for TCR Jbeta segments was used. Not all clones reach the TCRdb copy of this immuneACCESS table, which keeps in-frame sequences only. Checked studies attribute under half of the gap to unresolved V genes and leave the rest unexplained. For this sample the table gives about 120,000 clones, of which around three quarters were detected only once. Approximately 2% of the sample is held by the ten biggest clonotypes. Sequencing used PBMCs. All receptors derive from a man between 18 and 35 years old in good health and CMV-seronegative.

This clone has more than one count but fewer than ten. V is TRBV10-1 and J is TRBJ2-7; D may match TRBD1 or TRBD2 (5 bases each). CDR1 and CDR2 from the germline V gene are WNHNN and SYGVQD (reference sequence). CDR3 size: 18 residues. Between the trimmed V and J ends, which lost 8 bases and 3 bases, there was a span of 29 bases. The CDR3 nucleotides are TGCGCCAGCGCAGTCCTCCAGGGACGCCGAGGTACGGACTACGAGCAGTACGTC. Its translation: CASAVLQGRRGTDYEQYV.

The chain employs TRBV30 and TRBJ2-3, with 7 positions matching TRBD2. Germline V gives CDR1 GTSNPN, CDR2 SVGIG (reference sequence). Unmatched junction bases numbered 6, after V lost 3 bases and J lost 3 bases. The CDR3 has 14 residues. The CDR3 nucleotides read TGTGCCTGGAGCCCAGCGGGGCGAACAGATACGCAGTATTTT. Protein product: CAWSPAGRTDTQYF.

Worth noting for this clone: A read error may account for a junction end that differs from germline. J is TRBJ1-1 and V is TRBV7-9; perhaps TRBD1 as D (5 bases). Germline V gives CDR1 SEHNR, CDR2 FQNEAQ (reference sequence). CDR3 length equals 16 residues. The CDR3 DNA is TGTTCCAGCAGCTTAGGGGAGGGGCGGTTGAACACTGAAGCTTTCTTT. Translated: CSSSLGEGRLNTEAFF.

The chain has TRBV27 and TRBJ1-5; 7 positions agree with TRBD1. The ends lost 6 bases at V and 2 bases at J; junction bases unmatched: 7. Germline V gene data show CDR1 as MNHEY and CDR2 as SMNVEV (reference sequence). CDR3 length: 15 amino acids. Written as DNA, the CDR3 is TGTGCCAGCAGCGATAGGGGGCTCGGCAATCAGCCCCAGCATTTT. This codes for CASSDRGLGNQPQHF.

The rearrangement joins TRBV6-1 to TRBJ2-7; TRBD1 is a possible D gene (6 bases). V was trimmed by 6 bases and J by 4 bases, leaving 13 bases between them. The germline V gene has CDR1 MNHNS and CDR2 SASEGT. The CDR3 runs to 13 residues. This CDR3 is CASSQGTPYEQYV. The CDR3 nucleotides are TGTGCCAGCAGCCAGGGGACCCCTTACGAGCAGTACGTC.

The CDR3 bases are TGTGCCAGCAGCCCTTATTTCCCCAATGAAAAACTGTTTTTT. Translating gives CASSPYFPNEKLFF. J is TRBJ1-4 and V is TRBV14, with D unclear. The CDR3 runs 14 residues. Deletions cut 4 bases from V and 5 bases from J, with 11 bases between. Per the germline V gene, CDR1 is SGHDN and CDR2 is FVKESK.

Turning to this clone: This same CDR3 is encoded by further DNA sequences in the sample. The rearrangement links TRBV5-1 to TRBJ1-2; TRBD1 matches at 7 bases. This CDR3 is built from 14 residues. Looked up from germline, CDR1 is SGHRS and CDR2 is YFSETQ. J was trimmed by 4 bases and V by 4 bases; bases with no gene match: 7. CDR3 in DNA: TGCGCCAGCAGCGGCCGGGACAGCGTCTATGGCTACACCTTC. Translated: CASSGRDSVYGYTF.

This sequence joins TRBV4-3 and TRBJ2-3, with 8 bases fitting TRBD2. The CDR3 runs 18 residues. From germline, CDR1 is LGHNA and CDR2 YSLEER. J was trimmed by 3 bases and V by 2 bases; bases with no gene match: 13. In DNA form, the CDR3 reads TGCGCCAGCAGCCAAAGCCCCGCCGGGACTAGTCGGACAGATACGCAGTATTTT. Translation gives CASSQSPAGTSRTDTQYF.

This chain joins TRBV6-5 and TRBJ2-1; 11 nucleotides agree with TRBD2. There are 15 residues in the CDR3. V lost 6 bases, J lost 6 bases, and 7 bases stayed unmatched. Germline V CDR1 and CDR2: MNHEY, SVGAGI. CDR3 coding DNA: TGTGCCAGCAGAGCCCTTAGCGGGGGGGGCAATGAGCAGTTCTTC. Amino acids: CASRALSGGGNEQFF.

This chain links TRBV28 with TRBJ2-6, with TRBD1 matching 8 bases. The germline V gene has CDR1 MDHEN and CDR2 SYDVKM. The CDR3 runs to 17 residues. V dropped 6 bases and J dropped 0; count of bases not matched to a gene: 7. The CDR3 here is CASRPTGATSGANVLTF. In DNA form, the CDR3 reads TGTGCCAGCAGACCGACAGGGGCGACCTCTGGGGCCAACGTCCTGACTTTC. The full variable domain, its missing parts supplied by reference TRBV28 and TRBJ2-6, is DVKVTQSSRYLVKRTGEKVFLECVQDMDHENMFWYRQDPGLGLRLIYFSYDVKMKEKGDIPEGYSVSREKKERFSLILESASTNQTSMYLCASRPTGATSGANVLTFGAGSRLTVL.

The J gene is TRBJ1-3, the V gene TRBV30, with 7 bases matching TRBD1. The CDR3 consists of 13 residues. Unmatched junction bases numbered 10, after V lost 5 bases and J lost 9 bases. The V gene's germline CDR1 is GTSNPN and CDR2 SVGIG (reference sequence). The CDR3, as DNA: TGTGCCTGGGGGCCGACAGGGTATTGCACCATATATTTT. It specifies CAWGPTGYCTIYF. Combining the CDR3 with reference TRBV30 and TRBJ1-3 gives the whole variable domain SQTIHQWPATLVQPVGSPLSLECTVEGTSNPNLYWYRQAAGRGLQLLFYSVGIGQISSEVPQNLSASRPQDRQFILSSKKLLLSDSGFYLCAWGPTGYCTIYFGEGSWLTVV.

The chain employs TRBV7-9 and TRBJ1-2, with D perhaps TRBD1 (6 bases). Trimming removed 9 bases from V and 7 bases from J, with 12 bases in between. The CDR3 extends over 11 amino acids. Germline V CDR1 and CDR2: SEHNR, FQNEAQ (reference sequence). CDR3 loop: CASLGGGGYTF. The CDR3 region has the DNA TGTGCCAGTCTAGGGGGGGGTGGCTACACCTTC.

This clone is a singleton in its sample. J is TRBJ2-1 and V is TRBV2; 10 nucleotides match TRBD1. J lost 5 bases, V lost 7 bases, and 20 bases had no gene match. The CDR3 runs 19 residues. CDR1 and CDR2 from the germline V gene are SNHLY and FYNNEI. CDR3 DNA sequence: TGTGCCAGCACCCTATTTTCTGGCGGGGACAGGGGTTCCCACAATGAGCAGTTCTTC. Its protein is CASTLFSGGDRGSHNEQFF.

This clone showed up just once. The junction departs from the called germline gene at one end, perhaps through a read error. The rearrangement joins TRBV7-9 to TRBJ2-1, with D possibly matching TRBD1 (5 bases). Germline-derived CDR1 and CDR2 are SEHNR and FQNEAQ (reference sequence). The CDR3 covers 15 residues. The CDR3 DNA follows: TGTTCCAGCAGCTTGGGCGGACACACCTACAATGAGCAGTTCTTC. Translation: CSSSLGGHTYNEQFF. Filled out from reference TRBV7-9 and TRBJ2-1, the complete variable domain reads DTGVSQNPRHKITKRGQNVTFRCDPISEHNRLYWYRQTLGQGPEFLTYFQNEAQLEKSRLLSDRFSAERPKGSFSTLEIQRTEQGDSAMYLCSSSLGGHTYNEQFFGPGTRLTVL.

The J gene is TRBJ1-3, the V gene TRBV7-6; possibly TRBD1 for D (6 bases). CDR1 and CDR2 from the germline V gene are SGHVS and FNYEAQ. This CDR3 comprises 17 residues. V lost 3 bases to trimming and J lost 3 bases, with 18 bases between them. CDR3 in amino acids: CASSLFRGQGGGNTIYF. The CDR3 DNA follows: TGTGCCAGCAGCTTGTTCCGCGGGCAAGGGGGTGGAAACACCATATATTTT.

In DNA form, the CDR3 reads TGTGCCAGCAGTGGTTTCCGGGACAGGGGTTCCTACGAGCAGTACTTC. Translation gives CASSGFRDRGSYEQYF. This chain links TRBV6-1 with TRBJ2-7, with 10 bases identical to TRBD1. Trimming removed 4 bases from V and 1 base from J; junction bases left unmatched: 7. The CDR3 loop spans 16 amino acids. Germline CDR1 is MNHNS and CDR2 is SASEGT.

A few counts support this clone. J is TRBJ2-2 and V is TRBV27, with D possibly being TRBD1 (6 bases). CDR1 and CDR2 from the germline V gene are MNHEY and SMNVEV (reference sequence). CDR3 length: 15 residues. Trimming stripped 2 bases from V and 7 bases from J, with 14 bases between. The CDR3 DNA follows: TGTGCCAGCAGTTTACAAGGCAGGGGAATCGGGGAGCTGTTTTTT. Residues: CASSLQGRGIGELFF.

The V call is TRBV6-6, the J call TRBJ1-5; D possibly corresponds to TRBD1 (5 bases). The germline CDR1 and CDR2 sequences are MNHNY and SVGAGI (reference sequence). CDR3 length: 14 amino acids. V was trimmed by 7 bases and J by 5 bases, leaving 15 bases between them. The CDR3 nucleotides read TGTGCCAGCACTGGCAGGGTTGATTATCAGCCCCAGCATTTT. This translates into CASTGRVDYQPQHF.

The CDR3 bases are TGTGCCAGCAGAGCGAGCGGGAGCCTGGACGAGCAGTACTTC. Its translation: CASRASGSLDEQYF. J is TRBJ2-7 and V is TRBV28, with 8 bases matching TRBD2. V gave up 6 bases and J gave up 5 bases; unmatched junction bases: 9. Germline V gene lookup returns CDR1 MDHEN and CDR2 SYDVKM. The CDR3 runs to 14 residues.

This chain uses TRBV27 with TRBJ2-2, with D maybe TRBD2 (7 bases). CDR1 and CDR2 from the germline V gene are MNHEY and SMNVEV (reference sequence). CDR3 length: 15 amino acids. V lost 6 bases and J 6 bases, leaving 17 bases between the germline ends. The CDR3: CASRRGAGVAGELFF. The CDR3, as DNA: TGTGCCAGCAGGAGGGGGGCGGGAGTAGCCGGGGAGCTGTTTTTT.

The chain uses TRBV10-3 and TRBJ2-1; 7 nucleotides agree with TRBD2. Germline assignment: CDR1 ENHRY and CDR2 SYGVKD. The junction had 12 bases not matched to a gene; V was cut back by 0 bases and J by 7 bases. This CDR3 is built from 17 residues. CDR3 sequence reads: CAISESDIAGGGNEQFF. The CDR3 bases are TGTGCCATCAGTGAGTCTGATATAGCTGGCGGGGGTAATGAGCAGTTCTTC.

The gene calls are TRBV11-2 and TRBJ2-7; TRBD1 is a possible D gene (6 bases). V was shortened by 4 bases and J by 6 bases, with 19 bases between the two germline ends. Germline V CDR1 and CDR2: SGHAT, FQNNGV. The CDR3 totals 15 residues. DNA of the CDR3: TGTGCCAGCAGCTCCATCTCATCAACAGGGCGCGAGCAGTACGTC. It yields the protein CASSSISSTGREQYV.

V and J are TRBV7-8 and TRBJ1-5; 7 positions match TRBD1. The CDR3 spans 15 residues. V trimming: 5 bases; J trimming: 2 bases; junction bases outside the gene matches: 6. Germline values: CDR1 SGHVS, CDR2 FQNEAQ. CDR3 region: CASSPDRLGNQPQHF. CDR3 sequence (DNA): TGTGCCAGCAGCCCGGACAGGCTCGGCAATCAGCCCCAGCATTTT.

The chain joins TRBV4-2 to TRBJ2-2; TRBD2 matches at 11 bases. Germline V gene lookup returns CDR1 LGHNA and CDR2 YNFKEQ. V lost 2 bases and J lost 0; bases outside the gene matches: 5. This CDR3 comprises 18 residues. This CDR3 reads CASSQLPLAGANTGELFF. CDR3 bases: TGTGCCAGCAGCCAACTCCCACTAGCGGGAGCGAACACCGGGGAGCTGTTTTTT.

This clone was counted many times. The V call is TRBV10-3, the J call TRBJ1-1; D is uncertain. The V gene's germline CDR1 is ENHRY and CDR2 SYGVKD. The CDR3 consists of 13 residues. Trimming left V 2 bases short and J 1 base short, with 5 bases between. Here the CDR3 DNA reads TGTGCCATCAGTGAGACCGGGAACACTGAAGCTTTCTTT. This translates into CAISETGNTEAFF.

This clone was found a few times. The gene calls are TRBV11-1 and TRBJ2-5; weak D call: TRBD1 (6 bases). The CDR3 length is 11 residues. The V gene's germline CDR1 is SGHAT and CDR2 FQDESV (reference sequence). Deletions cut 10 bases from V and 7 bases from J, with 13 bases between. This chain's CDR3 is CATTEGVTQYF. CDR3 in DNA: TGTGCCACCACAGAGGGGGTGACCCAGTACTTC. The variable domain in full, completed from reference TRBV11-1 and TRBJ2-5, reads EAEVAQSPRYKITEKSQAVAFWCDPISGHATLYWYRQILGQGPELLVQFQDESVVDDSQLPKDRFSAERLKGVDSTLKIQPAELGDSAMYLCATTEGVTQYFGPGTRLLVL.

The rearrangement joins TRBV15 to TRBJ2-1, with D tentatively TRBD2 (5 bases). CDR1 LNHNV and CDR2 YYDKDF come from the germline V gene (reference sequence). The V end was cut by 1 base, the J end by 3 bases, with 16 bases between. There are 17 residues in the CDR3. The CDR3 nucleotides are TGTGCCACCAGCAGAGCAAAATCAGAGGGTGGCTACAATGAGCAGTTCTTC. It translates to CATSRAKSEGGYNEQFF.

This chain links TRBV25-1 with TRBJ2-1; 7 bases map to TRBD1. The germline CDR1 and CDR2 sequences are MGHDK and SYGVNS. Trimming cost V 7 bases and J 8 bases; bases outside gene matches: 8. This CDR3 contains 13 residues. This chain's CDR3 is CASKLTGSDEQFF. CDR3 coding DNA: TGTGCCAGCAAATTGACAGGGTCGGATGAGCAGTTCTTC.

The table lists this clone with a count of one. The chain uses TRBV7-2 and TRBJ2-1, with 8 bases fitting TRBD1. From germline, CDR1 is SGHTA and CDR2 FQGNSA. The CDR3 runs to 17 residues. The V segment lost 5 bases and the J segment 1 base; nucleotides outside the gene matches: 10. The CDR3 coding sequence is TGTGCCAGCAGCACAGGGGGTGGGGGGAGGTCCTACAATGAGCAGTTCTTC. Amino acids: CASSTGGGGRSYNEQFF.

In this sample, this clone turned up a few times. The gene calls are TRBV11-1 and TRBJ2-3, with TRBD1 matching over 7 bases. The germline gives CDR1 SGHAT, CDR2 FQDESV (reference sequence). V trimming: 6 bases; J trimming: 0 bases; junction bases outside the gene matches: 6. The CDR3 consists of 15 residues. The CDR3 nucleotides are TGTGCCAGCAGACCCACAGGGGTCAGCACAGATACGCAGTATTTT. It encodes CASRPTGVSTDTQYF.

The rearrangement uses TRBV9 and TRBJ2-1; TRBD2 aligns across 11 bases. Per germline, CDR1 SGDLS and CDR2 YYNGEE. V gave up 3 bases and J gave up 6 bases; unmatched junction bases: 8. The CDR3 has 16 residues. The CDR3 is CASSARHSGRANEQFF. CDR3 nucleotides: TGTGCCAGCAGCGCGAGACATAGCGGGAGGGCCAATGAGCAGTTCTTC.

The V gene is TRBV27, the J gene TRBJ2-7; 11 bases map to TRBD2. This CDR3 has 15 amino acids. Trimming at V came to 7 bases and at J to 2 bases, leaving 7 bases not matched to a gene. Germline CDR1 is MNHEY and CDR2 is SMNVEV (reference sequence). The CDR3 spells CASNPTSGGPYEQYF. DNA for the CDR3: TGTGCCAGCAACCCAACTAGCGGGGGCCCCTACGAGCAGTACTTC.